This T cell receptor (beta chain) was captured in a study of shared T cell receptors in the human thymus. TCRdb's table, derived via immunoSEQ multiplex PCR, lists solely in-frame clones and lacks some. The table lists approximately 660,000 clones, over 75% of them singletons. Germline loops: CDR1 SGHTA, CDR2 FQGNSA. V shed 2 bases, J shed 7 bases, and the junction held 14 bases outside the gene matches. The CDR3 is 19 amino acids. These data are also associated with another study on human thymus T cells.

The sequence was obtained from a boy under three years old with a congenital heart defect. The V gene is TRBV7-2, the J gene TRBJ2-2; 12 nucleotides align to TRBD2. The sequencing sample was made of thymocytes. This chain's CDR3 is CASSLQSASSGRAGGELFF. The CDR3 region has the DNA TGTGCCAGCAGCTTACAGAGTGCCTCTAGCGGGAGGGCTGGCGGGGAGCTGTTTTTT. The complete variable domain, with remaining parts taken from reference TRBV7-2 and TRBJ2-2, reads GAGVSQSPSNKVTEKGKDVELRCDPISGHTALYWYRQSLGQGLEFLIYFQGNSAPDKSGLPSDRFSAERTGGSVSTLTIQRTQQEDSAVYLCASSLQSASSGRAGGELFFGEGSRLTVL.